The rows below give T cell receptor beta chains drawn from one sample of a study of cytomegalovirus exposure and HLA in healthy donors. TCRdb keeps only in-frame clones here, not all; method: immunoSEQ multiplex PCR. The sample gives over 130,000 clones, around 74% of which show up once; approximately 6% is in the top ten. The specimen was PBMCs. The receptors derive from a man between 45 and 60 years old in good health and CMV-seropositive. CDR3s include the opening cysteine and the closing phenylalanine or tryptophan.

v_call	cdr3_length	j_call	cdr3_aa
TRBV5-4	14	TRBJ2-7	CASSKDADSYEQYF
TRBV5-1	14	-	CASSLSQNSYEQYF
TRBV7-9	14	TRBJ1-2	CASSRDTGFGGYTF
TRBV2	13	TRBJ2-5	CASSEGWGGTQYF
TRBV2	16	TRBJ1-4	CASSLTPDRGFEKLFF
TRBV4-1	15	TRBJ1-3	CASSPYTGVGNTIYF
TRBV15	12	TRBJ1-6	CATSSPPSPLHF
TRBV11-2	12	TRBJ2-1	CASTSQLGGQFF
TRBV18	15	TRBJ1-2	CASSPPGRGNYGYTF
TRBV10-3	14	TRBJ1-3	CAISRDSSGNTIYF
TRBV4-1	15	TRBJ2-7	CASSQPRTGVYEQYF
TRBV5-1	16	TRBJ2-3	CASSIMAGAGTDTQYF
TRBV19	17	TRBJ2-7	CASSPIRGRVNSYEQYF
TRBV10-3	14	TRBJ2-3	CAMGGSGRTDTQYF
TRBV5-6	15	TRBJ2-7	CASSPIRQASYEQYF
TRBV7-2	13	TRBJ2-7	CASSFSGGREQYF
TRBV7-3	15	TRBJ2-1	CASSLAGGEYNEQFF
TRBV30	14	TRBJ1-4	CAWSGRDRGEKLFF
TRBV5-1	15	TRBJ2-3	CASSLASAGADTQYF
TRBV30	15	TRBJ2-6	CAWSGAGAGANVLTF
TRBV28	16	TRBJ1-3	CASSYWRTGAGNTIYF
TRBV6-1	15	TRBJ2-3	CASSEREYGADTQYF